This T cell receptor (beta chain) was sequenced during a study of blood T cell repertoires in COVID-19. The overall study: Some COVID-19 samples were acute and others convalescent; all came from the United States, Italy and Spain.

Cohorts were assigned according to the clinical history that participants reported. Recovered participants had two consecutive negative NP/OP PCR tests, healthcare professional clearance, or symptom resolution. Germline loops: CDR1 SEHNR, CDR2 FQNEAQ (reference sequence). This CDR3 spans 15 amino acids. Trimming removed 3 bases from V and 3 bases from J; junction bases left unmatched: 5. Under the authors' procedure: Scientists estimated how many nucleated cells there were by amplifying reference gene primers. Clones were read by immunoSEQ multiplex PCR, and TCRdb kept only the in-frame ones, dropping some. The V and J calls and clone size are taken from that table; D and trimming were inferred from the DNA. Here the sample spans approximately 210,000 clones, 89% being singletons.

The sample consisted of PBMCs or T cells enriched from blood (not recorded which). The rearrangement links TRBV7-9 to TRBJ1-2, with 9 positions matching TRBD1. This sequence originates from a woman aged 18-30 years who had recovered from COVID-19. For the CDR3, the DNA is TGTGCCAGCAGCTTGGGACAGGGTACGGACTATGGCTACACCTTC. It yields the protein CASSLGQGTDYGYTF.